Listed below are T cell receptor beta chains from one sample, sequenced in a study of memory CD4+ T cells and cytomegalovirus serostatus. Using immunoSEQ multiplex PCR, the repertoire was profiled, and TCRdb retains in-frame clones only, with some absent. Seen here are about 82,000 clones, around 80% observed once, and the top ten hold about 0.72%. The source material was memory CD4+ T cells from blood. These receptors all come from an adult in good health and CMV-seronegative. Both conserved end residues are part of each CDR3. The order of the fields is J gene, D gene, V gene, clone size, CDR3 DNA, CDR3 protein. D genes are given only for firm matches. Expanded clones are given a class, and other clones once, few, many or no size at all.

J: TRBJ1-5; D: -; V: TRBV7-8; size: -; DNA: TGTGCCAGCAGCTTAGCTCAAGGCAATCAGCCCCAGCATTTT; CDR3: CASSLAQGNQPQHF
J: TRBJ1-1; D: TRBD1; V: TRBV12-5; size: -; DNA: TGTGCTAGTGGTTTGGGCAGCCAGGGGGTCACTGAAGCTTTCTTT; CDR3: CASGLGSQGVTEAFF
J: TRBJ1-2; D: TRBD1; V: TRBV5-6; size: -; DNA: TGTGCCAGCAGCTTGGTCAGTTCCGGGACAGGGCGGCGCTACACCTTC; CDR3: CASSLVSSGTGRRYTF
J: TRBJ1-2; D: TRBD1; V: TRBV6-5; size: -; DNA: TGTGCCAGCAGAGAGACAGGGACCTATGGCTACACCTTC; CDR3: CASRETGTYGYTF
J: TRBJ1-5; D: -; V: TRBV10-3; size: few; DNA: TGTGCCATCAGTATCGACGGGAATCAGCCCCAGCATTTT; CDR3: CAISIDGNQPQHF
J: TRBJ2-7; D: TRBD2; V: TRBV7-2; size: -; DNA: TGTGCCAGCAGCTTAGCCAGCGGGGGGCTCTACGAGCAGTACTTC; CDR3: CASSLASGGLYEQYF
J: TRBJ1-3; D: -; V: TRBV5-1; size: -; DNA: TGCGCCAGCAGCTCCCGAGCCGACGATCTTGGAAACACCATATATTTT; CDR3: CASSSRADDLGNTIYF
J: TRBJ2-7; D: -; V: TRBV10-1; size: -; DNA: TGCGCCAGCAGTGCCCAGGGCACTACGGCCTTCTACGAGCAGTACTTC; CDR3: CASSAQGTTAFYEQYF
J: TRBJ2-7; D: -; V: TRBV28; size: -; DNA: TGTGCCAGCAGTCCGGGGGACGGGCGGGTGGTCGAGCAGTACTTC; CDR3: CASSPGDGRVVEQYF
J: TRBJ1-1; D: -; V: TRBV6-1; size: -; DNA: TGTGCCAGCAGAGCAGGGTTTTTAAGCGGCACTGAAGCTTTCTTT; CDR3: CASRAGFLSGTEAFF
J: TRBJ1-1; D: -; V: TRBV5-1; size: -; DNA: TGCGCCAGCAGCGGAAAGGACAATTCTGAAGCTTTCTTT; CDR3: CASSGKDNSEAFF
J: TRBJ1-5; D: TRBD1; V: TRBV7-9; size: few; DNA: TGTGCCAGCAGCATCGGGACAGGGGGCCCCAATCAGCCCCAGCATTTT; CDR3: CASSIGTGGPNQPQHF
J: TRBJ1-6; D: -; V: TRBV7-2; size: -; DNA: TGTGCCAGCAGCTTCGCCCTTGGCCGATCACCCCTCCACTTT; CDR3: CASSFALGRSPLHF
J: TRBJ1-5; D: -; V: TRBV28; size: -; DNA: TGTGCCAGCAGCCGGTTCCAGCCCCAGCATTTT; CDR3: CASSRFQPQHF
J: TRBJ2-3; D: -; V: TRBV5-1; size: -; DNA: TGCGCCAGCAGCTTGGATCCCAGCAGCACAGATACGCAGTATTTT; CDR3: CASSLDPSSTDTQYF
J: TRBJ1-2; D: -; V: TRBV29-1; size: -; DNA: TGCAGCGCCGGGGGGATTGTGGATGGCTACACCTTC; CDR3: CSAGGIVDGYTF
J: TRBJ2-5; D: -; V: TRBV20-1; size: -; DNA: TGCAGCTTACGACTAAGGGAGACCCAGTACTTC; CDR3: CSLRLRETQYF
J: TRBJ1-3; D: -; V: TRBV28; size: once; DNA: TGTGCCAGCTTCATGAACTCTGGAAACACCATATATTTT; CDR3: CASFMNSGNTIYF
J: TRBJ2-1; D: TRBD1; V: TRBV7-2; size: few; DNA: TGTGCCAGCAGCTTAGTTAGGGGGCGTGACAGCAATGAGCAGTTCTTC; CDR3: CASSLVRGRDSNEQFF
J: TRBJ2-7; D: -; V: TRBV6-1; size: -; DNA: TGTGCCAGCACTAGAAGGTACGAGCAGTACTTC; CDR3: CASTRRYEQYF
J: TRBJ1-4; D: TRBD1; V: TRBV6-5; size: -; DNA: TGTGCCAGCAGTTACCGTGGGACAGAGAATGAAAAACTGTTTTTT; CDR3: CASSYRGTENEKLFF
J: TRBJ2-7; D: -; V: TRBV18; size: -; DNA: TGTGCCAGCTCCCCAGGGGGGGGAGGGGATGCCTACGAGCAGTACTTC; CDR3: CASSPGGGGDAYEQYF
J: TRBJ2-5; D: TRBD2; V: TRBV15; size: -; DNA: TGTGCCACCGCCGGGGGGGGGTCGTCGGAGACCCAGTACTTC; CDR3: CATAGGGSSETQYF
J: TRBJ1-1; D: TRBD1; V: TRBV5-1; size: -; DNA: TGCGCCAGCAGCCTACCATTGACAGGGGCAGGAACTGAAGCTTTCTTT; CDR3: CASSLPLTGAGTEAFF
J: TRBJ1-1; D: TRBD1; V: TRBV28; size: -; DNA: TGTGCCAGCAGGAGGGACAGTCGAGGGAACACTGAAGCTTTCTTT; CDR3: CASRRDSRGNTEAFF
J: TRBJ2-5; D: -; V: TRBV7-2; size: -; DNA: TGTGCCAGCAGCCCAAATCAAGGCAAAGAGACCCAGTACTTC; CDR3: CASSPNQGKETQYF
J: TRBJ1-1; D: -; V: TRBV6-1; size: -; DNA: TGTGCCGTGTGGGCGATTCTCGACACTGAAGCTTTCTTT; CDR3: CAVWAILDTEAFF
J: TRBJ2-1; D: -; V: TRBV28; size: -; DNA: TGTGCCAGCAGTCCCCCCACTAGCTACAATGAGCAGTTCTTC; CDR3: CASSPPTSYNEQFF
J: TRBJ1-5; D: -; V: TRBV6-5; size: -; DNA: TGTGCCAGCGGGGGAGGTCGGTATAGCAATCAGCCCCAGCATTTT; CDR3: CASGGGRYSNQPQHF
J: TRBJ1-6; D: -; V: TRBV27; size: few; DNA: TGTGCCAGCAGCTTACAGGGCCCCAATTCACCCCTCCACTTT; CDR3: CASSLQGPNSPLHF
J: TRBJ1-1; D: -; V: TRBV25-1; size: few; DNA: TGTGCCAGCAGGGGGGGTTTAATGCTACCAAACACTGAAGCTTTCTTT; CDR3: CASRGGLMLPNTEAFF
J: TRBJ1-1; D: TRBD1; V: TRBV7-9; size: few; DNA: TGTGCCAGCAGCTTGCGACAGGGGATGACTGAAGCTTTCTTT; CDR3: CASSLRQGMTEAFF
J: TRBJ2-1; D: TRBD1; V: TRBV5-6; size: once; DNA: TGTGCCAGCAGCGGGACAGGTTTCGGTGAGCAGTTCTTC; CDR3: CASSGTGFGEQFF
J: TRBJ2-2; D: TRBD1; V: TRBV7-7; size: -; DNA: TGTGCTAGCAGCTTGACAGGGGACACCGGGGAGCTGTTTTTT; CDR3: CASSLTGDTGELFF
J: TRBJ1-5; D: -; V: TRBV2; size: -; DNA: TGTGCCAGCAGCTACACCTCCGGGACACGTAATCAGCCCCAGCATTTT; CDR3: CASSYTSGTRNQPQHF
J: TRBJ1-2; D: TRBD1; V: TRBV19; size: -; DNA: TGTGCCAGTAGTCCTACAGGGGGCGCCTATGGCTACACCTTC; CDR3: CASSPTGGAYGYTF
J: TRBJ2-5; D: -; V: TRBV5-1; size: once; DNA: TGCGCCAGCAGCTTGGCAGGGAAAGAGACCCAGTACTTC; CDR3: CASSLAGKETQYF
J: TRBJ2-7; D: TRBD1; V: TRBV11-2; size: -; DNA: TGTGCCAGCAGTTACCCGGGACAGGGAGGACGCGAGCAGTACTTC; CDR3: CASSYPGQGGREQYF